One and the same sample provided the 18 T cell receptor beta chains below, sequenced in a study of OX40 agonist ivuxolimab in advanced cancers. Here immunoSEQ multiplex PCR was the method, and the copy in TCRdb shows in-frame clones only, minus some. Of 78,000 or so clones listed, 92% were seen once; the top ten hold 8% to 10%. Sequencing was performed on CD4+ or CD8+ T cells sorted from blood, taken in a trial of the OX40 agonist ivuxolimab. These receptors were obtained from an adult with an advanced solid tumor such as melanoma, head and neck, liver or kidney cancer.

CDR3 sequence: CASSMEGARTYEQYF. The DNA for the CDR3 is TGTGCCAGCAGCATGGAGGGGGCAAGGACGTACGAGCAGTACTTC. The chain uses TRBV7-9 and TRBJ2-7, with D possibly TRBD1 on 7 matching bases. This CDR3 is 15 amino acids long. V shed 5 bases and J shed 4 bases, with 18 bases lying between them. In germline, CDR1 is SEHNR, CDR2 FQNEAQ (reference sequence).

The chain employs TRBV29-1 and TRBJ1-2; D is undetermined. Germline loops: CDR1 SQVTM, CDR2 ANQGSEA. V was shortened by 4 bases and J by 2 bases, with 11 bases between the two germline ends. This CDR3 contains 13 residues. CDR3 in amino acids: CSVVSGNNYGYTF. The CDR3 region has the DNA TGCAGCGTTGTCTCGGGAAACAACTATGGCTACACCTTC.

This chain links TRBV19 with TRBJ2-7; 9 bases match TRBD1. This CDR3 region has 13 residues. V shed 6 bases, J shed 6 bases, and the junction held 6 bases outside the gene matches. Germline CDR1 reads LNHDA; CDR2 reads SQIVND (reference sequence). CDR3 sequence (DNA): TGTGCCAGTAGCCCAGGGGGACAGGGCGAGCAGTACTTC. Translated: CASSPGGQGEQYF.

This clone was recorded only once. The rearrangement links TRBV25-1 to TRBJ2-5, with 13 bases identical to TRBD2. CDR1 is MGHDK and CDR2 is SYGVNS in the germline V gene. The CDR3 covers 17 residues. The V and J ends lost 4 bases and 0 bases, in that order; junction bases with no gene match: 5. The chain's CDR3 is CASSGTSGGGYQETQYF. The CDR3 nucleotides are TGTGCCAGCAGTGGTACTAGCGGGGGGGGGTACCAAGAGACCCAGTACTTC.

The chain employs TRBV19 and TRBJ2-7; 7 nucleotides agree with TRBD1. Looked up from germline, CDR1 is LNHDA and CDR2 is SQIVND (reference sequence). The V gene end was trimmed by 5 bases and the J gene end by 2 bases; junction bases not matched to a gene: 3. The CDR3 has 13 amino acids. The CDR3 sequence is CASSPGTAYEQYF. The CDR3 DNA reads TGTGCCAGTAGTCCTGGGACAGCCTACGAGCAGTACTTC.

This rearrangement joins TRBV19 to TRBJ2-7; no definite D call. Trimming left V 3 bases short and J 3 bases short, with 9 bases between. CDR1 and CDR2 from the germline V gene are LNHDA and SQIVND (reference sequence). This CDR3 comprises 13 residues. The CDR3 protein is CASSIGQDYEQYF. DNA of the CDR3: TGTGCCAGTAGTATTGGGCAGGACTACGAGCAGTACTTC.

The chain's CDR3 is CASSNSMQDNQPQHF. As DNA, the CDR3 is TGTGCCAGCAGCAACAGCATGCAGGATAATCAGCCCCAGCATTTT. The gene calls are TRBV14 and TRBJ1-5, with D unclear. Germline-derived CDR1 and CDR2 are SGHDN and FVKESK. The CDR3 length is 15 residues. The V end was cut by 5 bases, the J end by 4 bases, with 15 bases between.

This sequence joins TRBV11-2 and TRBJ2-2; 8 nucleotides match TRBD2. With 4 bases clipped from V and 0 bases from J, the junction kept 10 bases outside the gene matches. Per the germline V gene, CDR1 is SGHAT and CDR2 is FQNNGV. The length of the CDR3 is 18 residues. CDR3 coding DNA: TGTGCCAGCAGCTCCCGGCCAGCGGGGGACGCGAACACCGGGGAGCTGTTTTTT. Encoded protein: CASSSRPAGDANTGELFF.

The gene calls are TRBV19 and TRBJ2-7; D unresolved. V lost 9 bases and J 9 bases, leaving 12 bases between the germline ends. The V gene's germline CDR1 is LNHDA and CDR2 SQIVND (reference sequence). The length of the CDR3 is 10 residues. The CDR3 sequence: CASPGSVQYF. For the CDR3, the DNA is TGTGCCAGCCCCGGATCGGTGCAGTACTTC.

V gene TRBV4-3 combines with J gene TRBJ2-1; TRBD2 matches 8 bases. CDR1 and CDR2 from the germline V gene are LGHNA and YSLEER. There are 16 residues in the CDR3. V trimming: 0 bases; J trimming: 9 bases; junction bases outside the gene matches: 10. The CDR3 sequence is CASSQDPAGVLSEQFF. The CDR3 DNA is TGCGCCAGCAGCCAAGATCCAGCGGGGGTATTGAGTGAGCAGTTCTTC.

This clone was observed once. This sequence joins TRBV11-1 and TRBJ2-5; no clear D. Germline V lookup: CDR1 SGHAT, CDR2 FQDESV (reference sequence). The germline V and J ends were trimmed by 2 bases and 5 bases, with 12 bases remaining between them. This CDR3 has 14 amino acids. The CDR3 protein is CASSLLTVRETQYF. CDR3 nucleotide sequence: TGTGCCAGCAGCTTATTGACGGTCCGGGAGACCCAGTACTTC.

The chain has TRBV9 and TRBJ1-1, with D possibly TRBD1 on 5 matching bases. This CDR3 spans 13 amino acids. V was pared by 2 bases and J by 1 base, with 6 bases between. Germline CDR1 SGDLS, CDR2 YYNGEE. The CDR3 DNA follows: TGTGCCAGCAGCGTCGGGGCGAACACTGAAGCTTTCTTT. It yields the protein CASSVGANTEAFF.

This CDR3 reads CASSQEGPQETQYF. The CDR3 DNA is TGCGCCAGCAGCCAAGAGGGCCCGCAAGAGACCCAGTACTTC. This chain links TRBV4-1 with TRBJ2-5; D uncertain. Germline assignment: CDR1 MGHRA and CDR2 YSYEKL. This CDR3 has 14 residues. V shed 0 bases and J shed 2 bases, with 7 bases lying between them.

The V gene is TRBV6-5, the J gene TRBJ1-2, with D maybe TRBD1 (5 bases). Germline assignment: CDR1 MNHEY and CDR2 SVGAGI. The CDR3 covers 13 residues. The V and J ends lost 1 base and 4 bases respectively, with 7 bases between them. Here the CDR3 DNA reads TGTGCCAGCAGTTACTATACAGGCTATGGCTACACCTTC. This sequence encodes CASSYYTGYGYTF.

CDR3 nucleotides: TGTGCCAGCAGTGCACCGGGCTGGATTGGCTACACCTTC. It encodes CASSAPGWIGYTF. J is TRBJ1-2 and V is TRBV25-1; D remains unclear. CDR1 and CDR2 from the germline V gene are MGHDK and SYGVNS. CDR3 size: 13 residues. The germline V and J ends were trimmed by 4 bases and 7 bases, with 13 bases remaining between them.

In this sample, this clone turned up once. J is TRBJ2-7 and V is TRBV5-6, with a possible D match to TRBD1 (5 bases). Germline lookup yields CDR1 SGHDT and CDR2 YYEEEE. The CDR3 contains 16 residues. V was pared by 1 base and J by 1 base, with 15 bases between. CDR3: CASSLNGRQGSYEQYF. The CDR3 DNA follows: TGTGCCAGCAGCTTGAATGGTCGCCAGGGATCCTACGAGCAGTACTTC.

This chain links TRBV20-1 with TRBJ2-5, with D unresolved. This CDR3 contains 11 residues. From germline, CDR1 is DFQATT and CDR2 SNEGSKA (reference sequence). V was clipped by 3 bases and J by 5 bases, with 7 bases between them. DNA of the CDR3: TGCAGTGCTAGGAGCTGGGAGACCCAGTACTTC. This encodes CSARSWETQYF.

The rearrangement links TRBV11-2 to TRBJ2-5; D may correspond to TRBD1 or TRBD2 (5 bases each). The J call may be in error: the DNA end matches TRBJ2-7 better. The germline gives CDR1 SGHAT, CDR2 FQNNGV. The CDR3 totals 16 residues. This CDR3 reads CASSPWDRTGLYEQYF. The CDR3, as DNA: TGTGCCAGCAGCCCCTGGGATCGAACAGGACTCTACGAGCAGTACTTC.